This note documents a single T cell receptor beta chain sequence. The entry originates in a study of blood T cell repertoires in COVID-19. Study-wide background: From T cells, B-cell-depleted T cells, or PBMCs came the material, which was cDNA or gDNA.

Sequenced by immunoSEQ multiplex PCR; TCRdb stores in-frame clones only, minus some. Among around 42,000 clones listed, roughly 79% were seen once. The germline V and J ends were trimmed by 6 bases and 1 base, with 12 bases remaining between them. This CDR3 spans 14 amino acids. CDR1 is LNHDA and CDR2 is SQIVND in the germline V gene (reference sequence). The chain recombines TRBV19 with TRBJ1-1; D might be TRBD1 (5 bases). The sequenced material came from peripheral blood. The receptor was isolated from an elderly woman with acute or convalescent COVID-19. In DNA, the CDR3 is TGTGCCAGTAGGACGGGACTCGGGAACACTGAAGCTTTCTTT. Translation: CASRTGLGNTEAFF.